These 10 T cell receptor beta chains were all obtained from the same sample, sequenced in a study of glioma-infiltrating T cells after dendritic cell vaccination. Method: immunoSEQ multiplex PCR; TCRdb's copy keeps in-frame clones and lacks some. The table records some 100,000 clones, about 80% of them present only once. The sample here was blood, taken before dendritic cell vaccination. These receptors all come from a human donor with glioblastoma.

Details on this clone: One end of the junction is discordant with germline, which a read error may explain. This rearrangement joins TRBV4-1 to TRBJ2-2; D is perhaps TRBD1 (6 bases). CDR3 size: 16 residues. In germline, CDR1 is MGHRA, CDR2 YSYEKL. The CDR3 here is CASSQDFAGKVGGLFF. The CDR3 DNA is TGCGCCAGCAGCCAAGACTTCGCAGGGAAAGTAGGGGGGCTGTTTTTT.

This clone was recorded only once. The chain uses TRBV4-2 and TRBJ1-4; D remains unclear. Germline values: CDR1 LGHNA, CDR2 YNFKEQ. Trimming stripped 4 bases from V and 4 bases from J, with 7 bases between. CDR3 size: 13 residues. In DNA, the CDR3 is TGTGCCAGCAGCCCAGGTCTTAATGAAAAACTGTTTTTT. It specifies CASSPGLNEKLFF.

The CDR3 loop is CASSFAGTGGGMNTEAFF. The CDR3 bases are TGTGCCAGCAGTTTCGCCGGGACAGGGGGCGGGATGAACACTGAAGCTTTCTTT. The J gene is TRBJ1-1, the V gene TRBV27; 12 bases fit TRBD1. CDR3 length equals 18 residues. From germline, CDR1 is MNHEY and CDR2 SMNVEV (reference sequence). V was pared by 3 bases and J by 0 bases, with 8 bases of the junction left unmatched.

This clone was seen a few times. The V gene is TRBV2, the J gene TRBJ1-1; the match to TRBD1 covers 10 bases. The CDR3 is 16 amino acids. V lost 5 bases, J lost 4 bases, and 10 bases stayed unmatched. Germline V CDR1 and CDR2: SNHLY, FYNNEI. This chain's CDR3 is CASSLRQGAFSTEAFF. The CDR3 nucleotides are TGTGCCAGCAGTTTAAGACAGGGGGCTTTTAGCACTGAAGCTTTCTTT.

The rearrangement links TRBV28 to TRBJ2-1, with TRBD2 identical over 16 bases. The CDR3 runs 14 residues. Germline-derived CDR1 and CDR2 are MDHEN and SYDVKM. J was trimmed by 15 bases and V by 4 bases; bases with no gene match: 6. In nucleotides, the CDR3 is TGTGCCAGCAGTTCCGGGACTAGCGGGAGGGCATGGTTCTTC. Protein sequence: CASSSGTSGRAWFF.

The V call is TRBV30, the J call TRBJ1-3; no clear D gene. V lost 4 bases and J lost 0, with 25 bases in between. CDR1 and CDR2 from the germline V gene are GTSNPN and SVGIG (reference sequence). This CDR3 is 19 amino acids long. As DNA, the CDR3 is TGTGCCTGGAAAGCAAGTAGCCCCTGGAGGAGCTTCTCTGGAAACACCATATATTTT. It yields the protein CAWKASSPWRSFSGNTIYF.

V usage is TRBV10-2 and J usage is TRBJ2-5; 10 bases agree with TRBD2. V was clipped by 5 bases and J by 4 bases; unmatched bases: 4. Germline values: CDR1 WSHSY, CDR2 SAAADI. This CDR3 comprises 14 residues. CDR3 protein: CASSSLAGAETQYF. CDR3 DNA sequence: TGCGCCAGCAGTTCTCTAGCGGGAGCAGAGACCCAGTACTTC.

The genes are TRBV11-2 and TRBJ2-5; 9 bases align to TRBD2. This CDR3 spans 14 amino acids. Trimming cost V 6 bases and J 3 bases; bases outside gene matches: 5. Germline V gene lookup returns CDR1 SGHAT and CDR2 FQNNGV. CDR3 region: CASRTSGSKETQYF. Here the CDR3 DNA reads TGTGCCAGCAGGACTAGCGGATCAAAAGAGACCCAGTACTTC. The variable domain in full, with the rest retrieved from reference TRBV11-2 and TRBJ2-5, is EAGVAQSPRYKIIEKRQSVAFWCNPISGHATLYWYQQILGQGPKLLIQFQNNGVVDDSQLPKDRFSAERLKGVDSTLKIQPAKLEDSAVYLCASRTSGSKETQYFGPGTRLLVL.

The rearrangement joins TRBV5-4 to TRBJ1-2; D gene ambiguous. The length of the CDR3 is 16 residues. V was shortened by 1 base and J by 8 bases, with 21 bases between the two germline ends. The germline V gene has CDR1 SGHNT and CDR2 YYREEE (reference sequence). CDR3 in amino acids: CASSLIRQVNLGGYTF. The CDR3 nucleotides are TGTGCCAGCAGCTTGATTCGACAAGTCAACCTGGGCGGCTACACCTTC.

Worth noting for this clone: Other DNA sequences in this sample translate to the same CDR3. The chain has TRBV6-6 and TRBJ1-2; 8 nucleotides align to TRBD1. Germline loops: CDR1 MNHNY, CDR2 SVGAGI (reference sequence). The CDR3 loop spans 15 amino acids. The junction had 5 bases not matched to a gene; V was cut back by 2 bases and J by 3 bases. In DNA form, the CDR3 reads TGTGCCAGCAGTTACGGCGACAGGGGTGACTATGGCTACACCTTC. This gives the protein CASSYGDRGDYGYTF.